One sample yielded the 12 T cell receptor beta chains listed below, sequenced in a study of beta chain features in type 1 diabetes. The whole isolated RNA underwent reverse transcription, so sequencing captured expressed TCRB transcripts. The assay was immunoSEQ multiplex PCR, and TCRdb's table has in-frame clones only and misses some. Of under 200,000 clones in the sample, about 7.3% are singletons; the top ten hold approximately 0.65%. What was sequenced was central memory CD4+ T cells from blood. The receptors were sampled from a man aged 18 to 29 in good health.

The V gene is TRBV4-2, the J gene TRBJ2-7; D may be TRBD2 (6 bases). The germline V gene encodes CDR1 LGHNA and CDR2 YNFKEQ. The CDR3 totals 17 residues. Trimming took off 0 bases at V and 2 bases at J, with 17 bases between the two ends. In DNA form, the CDR3 reads TGTGCCAGCAGCCAAGATCTGAATCCCGGGACTCCCTACGAGCAGTACTTC. Translating gives CASSQDLNPGTPYEQYF.

The rearrangement links TRBV7-2 to TRBJ2-3; 12 bases agree with TRBD2. Germline V lookup: CDR1 SGHTA, CDR2 FQGNSA. The CDR3 spans 16 residues. J gave up 6 bases and V 5 bases, and 9 bases lay outside the gene matches. In nucleotides, the CDR3 is TGTGCCAGCAGCCTCCCTAGCGGGAGGGCCGGCGATACGCAGTATTTT. This codes for CASSLPSGRAGDTQYF. The full variable domain, rest sourced from reference TRBV7-2 and TRBJ2-3, is GAGVSQSPSNKVTEKGKDVELRCDPISGHTALYWYRQSLGQGLEFLIYFQGNSAPDKSGLPSDRFSAERTGGSVSTLTIQRTQQEDSAVYLCASSLPSGRAGDTQYFGPGTRLTVL.

The V and J genes are TRBV7-2 and TRBJ1-2, with 8 bases matching TRBD1. V gave up 0 bases and J gave up 4 bases; unmatched junction bases: 7. Per germline, CDR1 SGHTA and CDR2 FQGNSA. This CDR3 comprises 16 residues. The CDR3 DNA follows: TGTGCCAGCAGCTTAGCCCAGGGGGCCGGAGGCTATGGCTACACCTTC. It codes for CASSLAQGAGGYGYTF.

This clone was seen ten or more times. The genes are TRBV19 and TRBJ1-5; 12 nucleotides agree with TRBD1. The germline gives CDR1 LNHDA, CDR2 SQIVND (reference sequence). J was trimmed by 6 bases and V by 6 bases; bases with no gene match: 6. This CDR3 contains 15 residues. The CDR3 loop reads CASRGDRGQGQPQHF. The CDR3 nucleotides are TGTGCCAGTAGGGGGGACAGGGGGCAAGGTCAGCCCCAGCATTTT.

The chain recombines TRBV19 with TRBJ2-7, with TRBD1 as a possible D gene (6 bases). V lost 6 bases and J 6 bases, leaving 24 bases between the germline ends. The germline V gene has CDR1 LNHDA and CDR2 SQIVND (reference sequence). This CDR3 has 16 amino acids. CDR3 coding DNA: TGTGCCAGTAGCCCACCCGGACAGATGGGCCTGAGCGAGCAGTACTTC. This translates into CASSPPGQMGLSEQYF. The complete variable domain, with remaining parts taken from reference TRBV19 and TRBJ2-7, reads DGGITQSPKYLFRKEGQNVTLSCEQNLNHDAMYWYRQDPGQGLRLIYYSQIVNDFQKGDIAEGYSVSREKKESFPLTVTSAQKNPTAFYLCASSPPGQMGLSEQYFGPGTRLTVT.

The chain joins TRBV30 to TRBJ1-4; 7 bases are shared with TRBD1. Germline V gene data show CDR1 as GTSNPN and CDR2 as SVGIG (reference sequence). The CDR3 covers 15 residues. The V and J ends lost 3 bases and 7 bases, in that order; junction bases with no gene match: 11. The chain's CDR3 is CAWSSKDRVREKLFF. The CDR3 nucleotides read TGTGCCTGGAGCTCCAAAGACAGGGTTCGTGAAAAACTGTTTTTT.

This clone appeared many times. J is TRBJ2-7 and V is TRBV13, with 7 positions matching TRBD2. The ends lost 6 bases at V and 4 bases at J; junction bases unmatched: 6. CDR1 PRHDT and CDR2 FYEKMQ come from the germline V gene (reference sequence). The length of the CDR3 is 13 residues. DNA of the CDR3: TGTGCCAGCAGTCCGGCAGCGGGGTACGAGCAGTACTTC. Its protein product is CASSPAAGYEQYF.

V gene TRBV27 combines with J gene TRBJ2-1; 10 bases are shared with TRBD2. The V and J ends lost 2 bases and 0 bases, in that order; junction bases with no gene match: 10. The germline gives CDR1 MNHEY, CDR2 SMNVEV (reference sequence). The CDR3 is made up of 19 amino acids. Here the CDR3 DNA reads TGTGCCAGCAGTTTAGAACCCGGGACTAGCGTTCGCTCCTACAATGAGCAGTTCTTC. As protein: CASSLEPGTSVRSYNEQFF.

The sample holds a few counts of this clone. This chain connects TRBV7-9 to TRBJ2-7; the match to TRBD1 covers 9 bases. Trimming at V came to 5 bases and at J to 3 bases, leaving 8 bases not matched to a gene. CDR1 is SEHNR, CDR2 FQNEAQ, per germline (reference sequence). The CDR3 sequence is 15 residues long. The CDR3 bases are TGTGCCAGCAGCCTTTTTGGGACAGGGTACTACGAGCAGTACTTC. Translating gives CASSLFGTGYYEQYF.

Many counts were recorded for this clone. This chain connects TRBV7-3 to TRBJ2-7; tentative D call: TRBD2 (5 bases). The CDR3 contains 16 residues. Trimming removed 5 bases from V and 5 bases from J, with 22 bases in between. CDR1 is SGHTA, CDR2 FQGTGA, per germline. The chain's CDR3 is CASSPRSGSGTDEQYF. CDR3 in DNA: TGTGCCAGCAGCCCCCGCTCGGGGAGTGGAACCGACGAGCAGTACTTC.

This clone occurred many times. The chain links TRBV7-9 to TRBJ2-6, with unresolved D. This CDR3 is 14 amino acids long. Trimming removed 8 bases from V and 0 bases from J, with 8 bases in between. Germline V gene data show CDR1 as SEHNR and CDR2 as FQNEAQ (reference sequence). The CDR3 spells CASQALSGANVLTF. CDR3 DNA sequence: TGTGCCAGCCAGGCCCTCTCTGGGGCCAACGTCCTGACTTTC.

This clone has more than one count but fewer than ten. The V call is TRBV7-2, the J call TRBJ1-2; 10 bases are shared with TRBD1. CDR1 is SGHTA and CDR2 is FQGNSA in the germline V gene. V lost 5 bases, J lost 4 bases, and 7 bases stayed unmatched. The CDR3 extends over 15 amino acids. CDR3 in amino acids: CASSRGTGVSYGYTF. DNA for the CDR3: TGTGCCAGCAGCCGCGGGACAGGGGTTAGCTATGGCTACACCTTC. Full variable domain (missing parts from reference TRBV7-2 and TRBJ1-2): GAGVSQSPSNKVTEKGKDVELRCDPISGHTALYWYRQSLGQGLEFLIYFQGNSAPDKSGLPSDRFSAERTGGSVSTLTIQRTQQEDSAVYLCASSRGTGVSYGYTFGSGTRLTVV.